Shown below are 9 T cell receptor beta chains from a single sample sequenced in a study of blood T cell repertoires in COVID-19. TCRdb's table, derived via immunoSEQ multiplex PCR, lists solely in-frame clones and lacks some. The sample shows almost 200,000 clones, 80% to 90% of them seen only once. Input material: PBMCs or T cells enriched from blood (not recorded which). These receptors originate from a woman in her late teens or twenties who had recovered from COVID-19.

By share of the sample, this clone is medium-sized. The sample carries other DNA sequences with the same CDR3. V gene TRBV28 combines with J gene TRBJ1-1, with 8 nucleotides matching TRBD1. Germline V lookup: CDR1 MDHEN, CDR2 SYDVKM. The CDR3 runs 13 residues. V dropped 2 bases and J dropped 5; count of bases not matched to a gene: 1. CDR3 DNA sequence: TGTGCCAGCAGTTTAGGACAGGGTACTGAAGCTTTCTTT. Encoded protein: CASSLGQGTEAFF.

On this clone: This specimen includes other DNA sequences encoding the same CDR3. The V and J genes are TRBV12-3 or TRBV12-4 and TRBJ1-2; perhaps TRBD1 as D (6 bases). V lost 6 bases and J lost 2, with 10 bases in between. This CDR3 comprises 13 residues. The CDR3 DNA is TGTGCCAGCAGCCCGGACAGAAACTATGGCTACACCTTC. The encoded protein is CASSPDRNYGYTF.

The chain recombines TRBV18 with TRBJ2-7; 7 positions agree with TRBD1. Looked up from germline, CDR1 is KGHSH and CDR2 is LQKENI. There are 15 residues in the CDR3. V gave up 1 base and J gave up 1 base; unmatched junction bases: 4. CDR3 in amino acids: CASSPQGGDSYEQYF. For the CDR3, the DNA is TGTGCCAGCTCACCACAAGGGGGCGATTCCTACGAGCAGTACTTC. The entire variable domain, with the rest obtained from reference TRBV18 and TRBJ2-7, is as follows: NAGVMQNPRHLVRRRGQEARLRCSPMKGHSHVYWYRQLPEEGLKFMVYLQKENIIDESGMPKERFSAEFPKEGPSILRIQQVVRGDSAAYFCASSPQGGDSYEQYFGPGTRLTVT.

The genes are TRBV7-9 and TRBJ2-1, with 7 bases fitting TRBD2. V was pared by 10 bases and J by 5 bases, with 8 bases of the junction left unmatched. CDR1 SEHNR and CDR2 FQNEAQ come from the germline V gene (reference sequence). The CDR3 spans 13 residues. CDR3 bases: TGTGCCACCGGGGGAGGGTACGACAATGAGCAGTTCTTC. Translated, it gives CATGGGYDNEQFF.

The chain combines TRBV6-1 with TRBJ2-1, with TRBD1 identical over 8 bases. CDR1 MNHNS and CDR2 SASEGT come from the germline V gene. The length of the CDR3 is 15 residues. J was trimmed by 8 bases and V by 2 bases; bases with no gene match: 8. The CDR3: CASSEPGQGGDEQFF. Written as DNA, the CDR3 is TGTGCCAGCAGTGAACCTGGACAGGGAGGCGATGAGCAGTTCTTC.

The sample holds one count of this clone. This rearrangement joins TRBV10-1 to TRBJ2-1; TRBD1 might be the D (6 bases). V was trimmed by 8 bases and J by 0 bases, leaving 11 bases between them. The CDR3 loop spans 14 amino acids. Germline loops: CDR1 WNHNN, CDR2 SYGVQD (reference sequence). The CDR3 bases are TGCGCCAGCGGTTACAGGGTCTCCTACAATGAGCAGTTCTTC. Translated: CASGYRVSYNEQFF.

The chain carries TRBV18 and TRBJ2-5; a weak D match, TRBD2 (5 bases). The length of the CDR3 is 13 residues. V was pared by 4 bases and J by 2 bases, with 8 bases between. Germline-derived CDR1 and CDR2 are KGHSH and LQKENI. The DNA of the CDR3 is TGTGCCAGCTCACGGACTGTACAAGAGACCCAGTACTTC. Its translation: CASSRTVQETQYF.

The rearrangement joins TRBV5-6 to TRBJ2-5; 12 bases agree with TRBD2. CDR1 and CDR2 from the germline V gene are SGHDT and YYEEEE. V shed 1 base and J 3 bases; nucleotides not matched to a gene: 7. The CDR3 is 17 residues long. The DNA of the CDR3 is TGTGCCAGCAGCTTGATGACTAGCGGGGGTGTTAAAGAGACCCAGTACTTC. Its translation is CASSLMTSGGVKETQYF.

The chain employs TRBV10-3 and TRBJ2-5; 9 bases are a match to TRBD1. The trim removed 7 bases at V and 5 bases at J, leaving 8 bases unmatched. CDR1 ENHRY and CDR2 SYGVKD come from the germline V gene. The CDR3 extends over 14 amino acids. Here the CDR3 reads CAITWDGTGETQYF. The CDR3 nucleotides read TGTGCCATCACTTGGGACGGGACAGGGGAGACCCAGTACTTC.